This T cell receptor (beta chain) is drawn from a study of graft-versus-host responses after intestinal transplantation. Study background: Uniformly, recipients were administered anti-thymocyte globulin induction with subsequent tacrolimus and steroids for 2 to 3 years. Study-wide findings and caveats: There were GvH clones found in recipient marrow, and some of them appeared first in ileum or blood.

A note on this clone: As yet, its antigen is unknown.

Repertoires were generated with immunoSEQ multiplex PCR, while TCRdb's copy carries only in-frame clones and drops some. The sample lists roughly 100,000 clones, 93% occurring once. The CDR3 consists of 17 residues. The V and J ends lost 4 bases and 0 bases, in that order; junction bases with no gene match: 8. Germline V gene data show CDR1 as SGHAT and CDR2 as FQNNGV. This receptor was obtained from a human donor who received an intestinal transplant. The source material was unstimulated CD8+ T cells sorted from spleen or lymph node cells, sampled before intestinal transplant. The V gene is TRBV11-2, the J gene TRBJ2-1; 8 bases line up with TRBD2. The CDR3: CASSSRPGTSSYNEQFF. The DNA of the CDR3 is TGTGCCAGCAGCTCGAGGCCCGGGACTAGCTCCTACAATGAGCAGTTCTTC.